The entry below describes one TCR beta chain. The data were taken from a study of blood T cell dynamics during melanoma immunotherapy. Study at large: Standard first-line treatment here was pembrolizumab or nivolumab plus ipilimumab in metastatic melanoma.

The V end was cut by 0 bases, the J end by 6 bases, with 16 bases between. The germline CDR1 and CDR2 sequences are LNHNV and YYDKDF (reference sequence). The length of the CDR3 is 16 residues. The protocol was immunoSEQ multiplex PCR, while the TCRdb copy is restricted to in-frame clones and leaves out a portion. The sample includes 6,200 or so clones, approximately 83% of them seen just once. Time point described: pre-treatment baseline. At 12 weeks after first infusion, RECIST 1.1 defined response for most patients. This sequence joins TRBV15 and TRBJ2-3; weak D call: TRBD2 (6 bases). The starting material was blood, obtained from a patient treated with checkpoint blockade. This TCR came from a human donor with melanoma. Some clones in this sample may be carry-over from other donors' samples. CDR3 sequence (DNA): TGTGCCACCAGCAGAGACCAGAGCCGGGAGTTCGATACGCAGTATTTT. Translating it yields CATSRDQSREFDTQYF.